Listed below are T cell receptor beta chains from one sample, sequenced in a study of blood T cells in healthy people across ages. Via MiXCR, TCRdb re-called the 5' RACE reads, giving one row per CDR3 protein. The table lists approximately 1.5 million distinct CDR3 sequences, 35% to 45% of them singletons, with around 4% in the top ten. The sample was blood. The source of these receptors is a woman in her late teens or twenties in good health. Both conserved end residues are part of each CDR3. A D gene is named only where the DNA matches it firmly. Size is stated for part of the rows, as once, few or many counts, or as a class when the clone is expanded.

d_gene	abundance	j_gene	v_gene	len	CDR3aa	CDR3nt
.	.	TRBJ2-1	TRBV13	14	CASQRGSSYNEQFF	TGTGCCAGCCAAAGGGGAAGCTCCTACAATGAGCAGTTCTTC
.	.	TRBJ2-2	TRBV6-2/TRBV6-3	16	CASTPTVRGATGELFF	TGTGCCAGCACCCCTACGGTTCGCGGAGCAACCGGGGAGCTGTTTTTT
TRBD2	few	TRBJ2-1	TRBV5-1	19	CASRRAGTSGESSYNEQFF	TGCGCCAGCAGACGGGCCGGGACTAGCGGGGAGAGCTCCTACAATGAGCAGTTCTTC
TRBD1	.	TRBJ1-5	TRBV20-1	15	CSARGTGYSNQPQHF	TGCAGTGCTAGAGGGACAGGTTATAGCAATCAGCCCCAGCATTTT
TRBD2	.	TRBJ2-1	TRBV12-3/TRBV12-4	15	CASSPREGPINEQFF	TGTGCCAGCAGTCCCCGGGAGGGCCCTATCAATGAGCAGTTCTTC
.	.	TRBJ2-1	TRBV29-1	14	CSVERPSSYNEQFF	TGCAGCGTTGAGAGGCCTAGCTCCTACAATGAGCAGTTCTTC
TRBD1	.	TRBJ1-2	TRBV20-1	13	CSARNRGDYGYTF	TGCAGTGCTAGGAACAGGGGGGACTATGGCTACACCTTC
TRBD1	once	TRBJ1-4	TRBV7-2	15	CASSLRQGRIEKLFF	TGTGCCAGCAGCCTCAGACAGGGGAGGATTGAAAAACTGTTTTTT
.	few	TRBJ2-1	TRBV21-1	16	CASSAKFGQGHNEQFF	TGTGCCAGCAGCGCAAAGTTTGGACAGGGGCACAATGAGCAGTTCTTC
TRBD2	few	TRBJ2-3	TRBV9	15	CASSVGGGGTDTQYF	TGTGCCAGCAGCGTAGGGGGAGGGGGCACAGATACGCAGTATTTT
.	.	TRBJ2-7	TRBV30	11	CAWRAPYEQYF	TGTGCCTGGAGGGCCCCCTACGAGCAGTACTTC
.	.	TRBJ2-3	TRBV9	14	CASSVGRRTDTQYF	TGTGCCAGCAGCGTAGGTCGGAGGACAGATACGCAGTATTTT
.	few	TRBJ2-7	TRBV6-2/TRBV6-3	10	CATGPYEQYF	TGTGCCACCGGTCCCTACGAGCAGTACTTC
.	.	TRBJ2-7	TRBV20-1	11	CSAGNRDGQYF	TGCAGTGCTGGAAACAGGGACGGGCAGTACTTC
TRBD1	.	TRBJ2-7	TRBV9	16	CASSDPGTGGSHEQYF	TGTGCCAGCAGCGATCCCGGGACAGGGGGCTCCCACGAGCAGTACTTC
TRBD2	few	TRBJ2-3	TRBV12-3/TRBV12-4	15	CASSLQRGEGDTQYF	TGTGCCAGCAGTTTACAGCGGGGGGAGGGCGATACGCAGTATTTT
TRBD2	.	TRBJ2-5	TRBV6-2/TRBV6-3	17	CASSLAGGAVLPNEQYF	TGTGCCAGCAGTCTAGCGGGAGGTGCAGTCCTTCCCAATGAGCAGTACTTC